The clone carrying this T cell receptor beta chain was observed a single time. Antigen unknown. This entry is derived from a study of T cell responses to AZD1222 COVID-19 vaccine. General observations from the study: Repertoires were obtained only post-peak T cell response.

Some clones are missing from TCRdb's copy, which holds only in-frame ones; the method was immunoSEQ multiplex PCR. The sample has 80,000 or so clones; 70% to 90% are singletons. The germline CDR1 and CDR2 sequences are LGHNA and YNFKEQ. The germline V and J ends were trimmed by 5 bases and 6 bases, with 14 bases remaining between them. This CDR3 is 14 amino acids long. This sequence was found in an adult in good health. The chain couples TRBV4-2 to TRBJ2-1; D possibly matches TRBD1 or TRBD2 (5 bases each). This specimen consisted of peripheral blood, obtained on day 0 of AZD1222 vaccination. The CDR3 spells CASSSGTLPNEQFF. The CDR3, as DNA: TGTGCCAGCAGCTCCGGGACCTTACCCAATGAGCAGTTCTTC.